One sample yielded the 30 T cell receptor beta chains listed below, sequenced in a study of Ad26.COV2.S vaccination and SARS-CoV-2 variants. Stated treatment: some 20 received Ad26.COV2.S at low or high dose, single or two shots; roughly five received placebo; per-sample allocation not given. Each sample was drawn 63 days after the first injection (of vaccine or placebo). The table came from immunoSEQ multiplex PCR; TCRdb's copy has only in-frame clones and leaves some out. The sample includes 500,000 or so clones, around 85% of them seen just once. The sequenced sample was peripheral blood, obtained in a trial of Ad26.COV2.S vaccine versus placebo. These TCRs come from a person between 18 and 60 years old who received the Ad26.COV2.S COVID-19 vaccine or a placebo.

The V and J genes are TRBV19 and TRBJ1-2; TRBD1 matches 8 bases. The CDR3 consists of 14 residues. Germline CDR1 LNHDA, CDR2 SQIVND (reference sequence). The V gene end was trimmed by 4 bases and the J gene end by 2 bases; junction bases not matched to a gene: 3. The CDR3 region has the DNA TGTGCCAGTAGTAGACAGGGGCTAAACTATGGCTACACCTTC. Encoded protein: CASSRQGLNYGYTF.

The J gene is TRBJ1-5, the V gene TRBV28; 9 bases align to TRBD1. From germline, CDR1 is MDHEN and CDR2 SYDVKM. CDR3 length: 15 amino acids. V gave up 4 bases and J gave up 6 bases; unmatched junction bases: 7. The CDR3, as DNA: TGTGCCAGCAGTTGGGGACAGGGATGGGCTCAGCCCCAGCATTTT. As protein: CASSWGQGWAQPQHF.

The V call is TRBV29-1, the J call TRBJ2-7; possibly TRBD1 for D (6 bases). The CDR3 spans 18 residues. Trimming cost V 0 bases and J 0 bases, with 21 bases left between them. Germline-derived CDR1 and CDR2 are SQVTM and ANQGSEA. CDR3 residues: CSVEDRLYRDTSSYEQYF. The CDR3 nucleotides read TGCAGCGTTGAAGATCGTTTGTATAGGGACACCAGCTCCTACGAGCAGTACTTC.

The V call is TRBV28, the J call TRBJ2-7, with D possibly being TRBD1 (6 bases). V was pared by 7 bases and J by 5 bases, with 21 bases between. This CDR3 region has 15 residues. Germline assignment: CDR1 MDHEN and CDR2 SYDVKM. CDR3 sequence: CASTRGRGLSHEQYF. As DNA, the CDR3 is TGTGCCAGCACCCGGGGCAGGGGTTTATCCCACGAGCAGTACTTC.

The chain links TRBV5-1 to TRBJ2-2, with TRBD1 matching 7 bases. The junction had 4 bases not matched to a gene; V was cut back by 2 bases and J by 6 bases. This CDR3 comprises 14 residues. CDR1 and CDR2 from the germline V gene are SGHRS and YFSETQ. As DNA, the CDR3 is TGCGCCAGCAGCTTACTACAGGGGCCCGGGGAGCTGTTTTTT. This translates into CASSLLQGPGELFF.

In nucleotides, the CDR3 is TGTGCCAGCAGTTCCCGAGGGCCAGCGGGAGTAGGTTTTGAGTTCTTC. Translation gives CASSSRGPAGVGFEFF. This chain uses TRBV28 with TRBJ2-1; 8 nucleotides align to TRBD2. Germline V gene data show CDR1 as MDHEN and CDR2 as SYDVKM. V shed 4 bases, J shed 14 bases, and the junction held 19 bases outside the gene matches. CDR3 length: 16 amino acids.

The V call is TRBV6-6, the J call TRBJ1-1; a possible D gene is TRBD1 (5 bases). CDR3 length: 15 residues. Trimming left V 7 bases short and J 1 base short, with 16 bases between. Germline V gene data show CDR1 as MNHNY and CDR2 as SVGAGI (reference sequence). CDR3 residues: CASTSPLRGNTEAFF. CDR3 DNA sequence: TGTGCCAGCACCTCCCCTCTAAGGGGGAACACTGAAGCTTTCTTT.

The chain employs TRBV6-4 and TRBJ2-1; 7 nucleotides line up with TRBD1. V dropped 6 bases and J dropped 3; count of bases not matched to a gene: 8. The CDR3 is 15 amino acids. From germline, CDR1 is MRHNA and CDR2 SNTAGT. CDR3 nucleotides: TGTGCCAGCAGGCCAGAGGGGGCTAGCTACAATGAGCAGTTCTTC. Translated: CASRPEGASYNEQFF.

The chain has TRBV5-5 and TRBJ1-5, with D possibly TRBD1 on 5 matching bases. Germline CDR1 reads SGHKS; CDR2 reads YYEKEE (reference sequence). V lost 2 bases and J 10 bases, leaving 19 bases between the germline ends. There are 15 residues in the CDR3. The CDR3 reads CASSFGDRGNRPQHF. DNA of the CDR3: TGTGCCAGCAGCTTTGGGGATAGGGGTAATCGACCCCAGCATTTT.

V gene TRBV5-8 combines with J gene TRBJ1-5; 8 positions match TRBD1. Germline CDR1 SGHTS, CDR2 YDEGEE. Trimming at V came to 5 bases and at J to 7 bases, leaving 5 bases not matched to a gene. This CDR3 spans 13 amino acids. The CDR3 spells CASSSRGHQPQHF. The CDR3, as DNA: TGTGCCAGCAGTTCCAGGGGGCACCAGCCCCAGCATTTT.

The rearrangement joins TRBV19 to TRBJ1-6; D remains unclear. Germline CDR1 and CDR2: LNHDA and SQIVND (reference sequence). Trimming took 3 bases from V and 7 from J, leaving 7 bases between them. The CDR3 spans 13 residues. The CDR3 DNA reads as TGTGCCAGTAGTATTACCACCAATTCACCCCTCCACTTT. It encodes CASSITTNSPLHF.

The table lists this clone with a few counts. CDR3: CASRGDRGREQYF. The CDR3 nucleotides are TGTGCCAGCAGGGGGGACAGGGGGCGCGAGCAGTACTTC. The chain recombines TRBV6-5 with TRBJ2-7, with 12 bases aligning to TRBD1. V lost 6 bases to trimming and J lost 6 bases; unmatched junction nucleotides: 3. The germline gives CDR1 MNHEY, CDR2 SVGAGI. This CDR3 has 13 residues.

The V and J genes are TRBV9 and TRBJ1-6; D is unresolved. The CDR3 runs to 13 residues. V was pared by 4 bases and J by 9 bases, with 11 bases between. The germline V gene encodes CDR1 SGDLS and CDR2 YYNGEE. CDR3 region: CASSLAVSSPLHF. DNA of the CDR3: TGTGCCAGCAGCCTCGCGGTTAGTTCACCCCTCCACTTT.

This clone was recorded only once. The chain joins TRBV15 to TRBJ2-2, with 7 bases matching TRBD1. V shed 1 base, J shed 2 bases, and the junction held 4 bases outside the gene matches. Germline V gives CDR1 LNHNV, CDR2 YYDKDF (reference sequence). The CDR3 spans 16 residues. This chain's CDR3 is CATSRGGTANTGELFF. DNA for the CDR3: TGTGCCACCAGCAGAGGGGGGACAGCCAACACCGGGGAGCTGTTTTTT.

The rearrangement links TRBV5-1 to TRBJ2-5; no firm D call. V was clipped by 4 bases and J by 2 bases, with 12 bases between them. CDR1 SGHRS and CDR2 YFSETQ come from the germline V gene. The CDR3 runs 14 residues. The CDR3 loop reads CASSLGAAQETQYF. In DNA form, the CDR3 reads TGCGCCAGCAGCCTAGGCGCGGCACAAGAGACCCAGTACTTC.

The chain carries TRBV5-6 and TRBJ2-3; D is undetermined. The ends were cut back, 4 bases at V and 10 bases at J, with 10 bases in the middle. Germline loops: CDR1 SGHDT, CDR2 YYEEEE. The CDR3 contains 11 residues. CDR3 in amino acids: CASSVKGPQYF. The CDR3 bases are TGTGCCAGCAGCGTAAAAGGCCCGCAGTATTTT. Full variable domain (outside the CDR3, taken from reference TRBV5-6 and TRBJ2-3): DAGVTQSPTHLIKTRGQQVTLRCSPKSGHDTVSWYQQALGQGPQFIFQYYEEEERQRGNFPDRFSGHQFPNYSSELNVNALLLGDSALYLCASSVKGPQYFGPGTRLTVL.

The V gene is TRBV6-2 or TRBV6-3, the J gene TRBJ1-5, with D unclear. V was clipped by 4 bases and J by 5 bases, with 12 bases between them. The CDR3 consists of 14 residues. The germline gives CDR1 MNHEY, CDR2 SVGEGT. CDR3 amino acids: CASSSGSGYQPQHF. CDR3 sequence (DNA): TGTGCCAGCAGTTCTGGGTCGGGGTATCAGCCCCAGCATTTT.

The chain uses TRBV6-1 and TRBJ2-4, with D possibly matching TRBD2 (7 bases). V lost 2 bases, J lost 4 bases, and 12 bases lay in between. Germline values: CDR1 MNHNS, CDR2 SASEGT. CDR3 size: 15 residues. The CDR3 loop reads CASSEKGGLKNIQYF. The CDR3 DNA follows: TGTGCCAGCAGTGAAAAGGGGGGGCTAAAAAACATTCAGTACTTC.

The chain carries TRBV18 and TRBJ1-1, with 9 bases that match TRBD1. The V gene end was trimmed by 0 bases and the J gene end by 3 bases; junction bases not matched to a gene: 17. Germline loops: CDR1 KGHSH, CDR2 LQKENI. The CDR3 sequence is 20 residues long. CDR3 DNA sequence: TGTGCCAGCTCACCACCGGTCGTGGACACCGGGACAGGGATGTACACTGAAGCTTTCTTT. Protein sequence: CASSPPVVDTGTGMYTEAFF. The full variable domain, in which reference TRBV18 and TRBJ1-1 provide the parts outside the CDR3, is NAGVMQNPRHLVRRRGQEARLRCSPMKGHSHVYWYRQLPEEGLKFMVYLQKENIIDESGMPKERFSAEFPKEGPSILRIQQVVRGDSAAYFCASSPPVVDTGTGMYTEAFFGQGTRLTVV.

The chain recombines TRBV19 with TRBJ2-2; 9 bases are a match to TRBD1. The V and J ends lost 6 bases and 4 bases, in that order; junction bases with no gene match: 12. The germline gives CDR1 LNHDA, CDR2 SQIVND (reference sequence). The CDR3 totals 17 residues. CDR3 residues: CASRERFGTGSTGELFF. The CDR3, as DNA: TGTGCCAGTAGAGAACGCTTCGGGACAGGGTCCACCGGGGAGCTGTTTTTT. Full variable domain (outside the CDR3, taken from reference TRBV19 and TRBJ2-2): DGGITQSPKYLFRKEGQNVTLSCEQNLNHDAMYWYRQDPGQGLRLIYYSQIVNDFQKGDIAEGYSVSREKKESFPLTVTSAQKNPTAFYLCASRERFGTGSTGELFFGEGSRLTVL.

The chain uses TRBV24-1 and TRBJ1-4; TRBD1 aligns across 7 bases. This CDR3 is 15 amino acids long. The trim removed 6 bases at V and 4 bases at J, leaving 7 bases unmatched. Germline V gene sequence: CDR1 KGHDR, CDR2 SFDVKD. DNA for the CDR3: TGTGCCACCAGTTCTGGGACAGAGATTAATGAAAAACTGTTTTTT. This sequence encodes CATSSGTEINEKLFF.

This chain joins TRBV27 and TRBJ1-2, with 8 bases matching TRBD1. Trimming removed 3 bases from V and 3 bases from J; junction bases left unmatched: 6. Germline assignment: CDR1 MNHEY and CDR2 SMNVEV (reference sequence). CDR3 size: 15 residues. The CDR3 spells CASSFGQGGDYGYTF. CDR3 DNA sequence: TGTGCCAGCAGTTTCGGACAGGGAGGGGACTATGGCTACACCTTC.

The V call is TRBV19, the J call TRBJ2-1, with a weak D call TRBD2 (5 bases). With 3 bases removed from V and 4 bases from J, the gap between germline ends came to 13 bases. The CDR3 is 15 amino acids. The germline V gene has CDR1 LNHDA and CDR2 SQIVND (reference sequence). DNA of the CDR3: TGTGCCAGTAGTATTAGGGAGCTCGGGTACAATGAGCAGTTCTTC. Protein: CASSIRELGYNEQFF.

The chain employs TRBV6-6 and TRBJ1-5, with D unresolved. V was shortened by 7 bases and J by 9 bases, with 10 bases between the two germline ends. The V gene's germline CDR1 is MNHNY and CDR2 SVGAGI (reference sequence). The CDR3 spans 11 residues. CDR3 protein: CASNEVGPQHF. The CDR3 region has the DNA TGTGCCAGCAACGAGGTTGGGCCCCAGCATTTT.

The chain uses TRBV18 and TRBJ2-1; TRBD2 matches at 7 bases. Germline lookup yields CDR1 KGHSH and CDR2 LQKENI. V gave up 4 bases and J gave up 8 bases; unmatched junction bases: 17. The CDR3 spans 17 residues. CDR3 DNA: TGTGCCAGCTCACGAGGGGCTAGTGGCGGGAGAGCCGATGAGCAGTTCTTC. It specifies CASSRGASGGRADEQFF.

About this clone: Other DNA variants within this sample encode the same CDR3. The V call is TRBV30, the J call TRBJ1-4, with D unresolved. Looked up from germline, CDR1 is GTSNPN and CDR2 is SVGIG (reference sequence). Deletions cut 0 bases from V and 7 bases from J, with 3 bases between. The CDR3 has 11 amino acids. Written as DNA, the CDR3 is TGTGCCTGGAGTGTACGTGAAAAACTGTTTTTT. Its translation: CAWSVREKLFF. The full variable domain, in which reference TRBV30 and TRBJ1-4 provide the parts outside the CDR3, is SQTIHQWPATLVQPVGSPLSLECTVEGTSNPNLYWYRQAAGRGLQLLFYSVGIGQISSEVPQNLSASRPQDRQFILSSKKLLLSDSGFYLCAWSVREKLFFGSGTQLSVL.

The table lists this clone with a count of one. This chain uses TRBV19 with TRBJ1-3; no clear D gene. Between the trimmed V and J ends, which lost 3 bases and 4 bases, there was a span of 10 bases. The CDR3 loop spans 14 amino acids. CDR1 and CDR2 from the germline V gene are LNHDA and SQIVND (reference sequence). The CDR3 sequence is CASSILPPGNTIYF. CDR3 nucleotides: TGTGCCAGTAGTATTCTGCCTCCCGGAAACACCATATATTTT.

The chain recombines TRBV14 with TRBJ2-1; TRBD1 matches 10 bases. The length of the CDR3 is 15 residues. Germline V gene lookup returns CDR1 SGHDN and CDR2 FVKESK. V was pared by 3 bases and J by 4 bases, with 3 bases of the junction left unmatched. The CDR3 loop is CASSQAGQGYNEQFF. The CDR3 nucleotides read TGTGCCAGCAGCCAGGCGGGACAGGGGTACAATGAGCAGTTCTTC.

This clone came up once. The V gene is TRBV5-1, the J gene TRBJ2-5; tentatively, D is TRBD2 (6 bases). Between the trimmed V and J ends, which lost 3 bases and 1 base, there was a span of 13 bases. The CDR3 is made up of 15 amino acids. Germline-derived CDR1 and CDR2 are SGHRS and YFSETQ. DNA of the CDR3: TGCGCCAGCAGCTCCCCGGGACTCCGCCAAGAGACCCAGTACTTC. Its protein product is CASSSPGLRQETQYF.

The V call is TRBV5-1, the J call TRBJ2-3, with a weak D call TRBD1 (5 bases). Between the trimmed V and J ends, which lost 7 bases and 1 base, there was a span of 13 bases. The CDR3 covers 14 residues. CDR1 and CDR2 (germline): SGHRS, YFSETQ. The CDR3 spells CASGLGLGTDTQYF. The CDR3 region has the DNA TGCGCCAGCGGGCTGGGGCTCGGCACAGATACGCAGTATTTT.